This T cell receptor (beta chain) was obtained from a study of shared T cell receptors in the human thymus. Trimming cost V 8 bases and J 8 bases, with 18 bases left between them. Germline lookup yields CDR1 SNHLY and CDR2 FYNNEI. The CDR3 totals 14 residues. The method was immunoSEQ multiplex PCR; TCRdb's version includes in-frame clones alone and lacks a portion of them. Of hundreds of thousands of clones in the sample, around 93% were seen once. Sequences were obtained from thymocytes. The receptor was isolated from a human donor. The chain combines TRBV2 with TRBJ2-2; D is perhaps TRBD2 (5 bases). This chain's CDR3 is CASWASGLLGELFF. CDR3 nucleotide sequence: TGTGCCAGCTGGGCCAGCGGACTCCTGGGGGAGCTGTTTTTT.